This paragraph reports one TCR beta chain. The CDR3 totals 13 residues. V was trimmed by 4 bases and J by 4 bases, leaving 9 bases between them. The germline V gene has CDR1 SGHNT and CDR2 YYREEE (reference sequence). These data are taken from a study of cytomegalovirus exposure and HLA in healthy donors. In the PCR, 60 Vbeta and 13 Jbeta primers were used. Sequencing used immunoSEQ multiplex PCR; TCRdb keeps in-frame clones, though not all of them. The sample shows 80,000 to 95,000 clones, 63% of them seen only once. The receptor was isolated from a woman in her twenties or thirties in good health and CMV-seronegative. The sample consisted of PBMCs. This rearrangement joins TRBV5-4 to TRBJ2-1, with D perhaps matching TRBD2 (5 bases). Here the CDR3 reads CASSPTSYNEQFF. CDR3 DNA: TGTGCCAGCAGCCCCACTAGTTACAATGAGCAGTTCTTC.